This T cell receptor (beta chain) was documented in a study of beta chain features in type 1 diabetes. Points from the study as a whole: Compared with healthy donors, patients appeared to share more similar naive, central memory and regulatory TCRB repertoires. The study found moderately but significantly shorter TCRB CDR3s in all four CD4+ subsets of Type 1 diabetes patients.

Sorted CD4+ subsets: naive, central memory, regulatory, stem cell-like memory (CD45RO/CCR7/CD25/CD127/CD95/CD27 panel). What was sequenced were expressed TCRB transcripts, since all of the isolated RNA had been reverse transcribed. Assay: immunoSEQ multiplex PCR; the TCRdb copy retains only in-frame clones and omits some. The repertoire has about 160,000 clones, 6.5% to 9.5% of them found once; the top ten carry 0.94%. This clone has a handful of counts. Its matching antigen is unknown. Germline V gene lookup returns CDR1 SNHLY and CDR2 FYNNEI. The CDR3 runs 15 residues. V lost 0 bases and J lost 3, with 8 bases in between.

The TCR sequence derives from a middle-aged woman with type 1 diabetes. The sequenced sample consisted of central memory CD4+ T cells from blood. The chain uses TRBV2 and TRBJ2-2; maybe TRBD2 (6 bases). CDR3 residues: CASSEAGGDTGELFF. CDR3 bases: TGTGCCAGCAGTGAAGCGGGAGGCGACACCGGGGAGCTGTTTTTT.